This record concerns one TCR beta chain sequence. Its matching antigen is unknown. Assay version v3.0 of immunoSEQ was used, and it was run at survey level. TCRdb keeps only in-frame clones here, not all; method: immunoSEQ multiplex PCR. The data show approximately 30,000 clones, 86% seen once. The data stem from a study of long-term antiretroviral therapy in people with HIV. Findings and limits, study-wide: Relative to control repertoires, HIV repertoires exhibited narrower CDR3 length ranges. Patients on ART gained diversity, which nonetheless stayed below transplant donor controls. Whichever time point was examined, clones expanded before ART dominated the repertoire. Collection spanned 2004 to 2017; ART regimens may be less effective than current ones.

Germline V lookup: CDR1 SGHDN, CDR2 FVKESK. The V segment lost 2 bases and the J segment 8 bases; nucleotides outside the gene matches: 1. The CDR3 consists of 14 residues. The specimen was unsorted PBMCs, collected 0.8 years after starting antiretroviral therapy. The TCR sequence derives from a woman aged 25-40 years with HIV. V usage is TRBV14 and J usage is TRBJ1-4; TRBD1 aligns across 11 bases. CDR3 nucleotides: TGTGCCAGCAGCCAAAGGACAGGGGGCGAAAAACTGTTTTTT. This encodes CASSQRTGGEKLFF.